These 28 T cell receptor beta chains were all obtained from the same sample, sequenced in a study of spatial heterogeneity in lung cancer. TCRdb redid the calling of the 5' RACE reads with MiXCR, one entry per CDR3 protein. Among more than 9,000 distinct CDR3 sequences listed, 20% to 25% were seen once. As to time point: blood at routine non-recurrence follow-up after resection. The source was PBMCs, collected at follow-up. The receptors were gathered from a male donor with early-stage non-small cell lung cancer.

This clonotype was seen at least ten times. The chain is built from TRBV24-1 and TRBJ2-2; possibly TRBD2 for D (6 bases). Germline CDR1 and CDR2: KGHDR and SFDVKD. V gave up 7 bases and J gave up 5 bases, with 7 bases separating them. This CDR3 contains 12 residues. The CDR3 DNA follows: TGTGCCACCAGCCGGGGGACCGGGGAGCTGTTTTTT. It specifies CATSRGTGELFF.

This clonotype occurred many times. This chain uses TRBV19 with TRBJ2-1, with D uncertain. This CDR3 spans 13 amino acids. The V gene lost 5 bases and the J gene lost 9 bases, with 14 bases spanning the gap. Germline V gives CDR1 LNHDA, CDR2 SQIVND (reference sequence). The CDR3 is CASSVPNLGEQFF. In DNA, the CDR3 is TGTGCCAGTAGTGTCCCCAACTTGGGTGAGCAGTTCTTC. The complete variable domain, with remaining parts taken from reference TRBV19 and TRBJ2-1, reads DGGITQSPKYLFRKEGQNVTLSCEQNLNHDAMYWYRQDPGQGLRLIYYSQIVNDFQKGDIAEGYSVSREKKESFPLTVTSAQKNPTAFYLCASSVPNLGEQFFGPGTRLTVL.

In its sample, this clonotype ranks as medium-sized. This rearrangement joins TRBV6-5 to TRBJ2-1; no clear D gene. The CDR3 sequence is 12 residues long. The V gene lost 5 bases and the J gene lost 6 bases, with 8 bases spanning the gap. The germline V gene encodes CDR1 MNHEY and CDR2 SVGAGI. CDR3 nucleotides: TGTGCCAGCAGTCGAGCCTCCAATGAGCAGTTCTTC. Translating gives CASSRASNEQFF.

This clonotype was counted once. The chain has TRBV27 and TRBJ1-6, with TRBD1 matching over 9 bases. The CDR3 extends over 14 amino acids. Germline V gene sequence: CDR1 MNHEY, CDR2 SMNVEV (reference sequence). Trimming at V came to 5 bases and at J to 6 bases, leaving 2 bases not matched to a gene. CDR3 sequence reads: CASSGTGFNSPLHF. Written as DNA, the CDR3 is TGTGCCAGCAGTGGGACAGGGTTTAATTCACCCCTCCACTTT.

This clonotype was found many times. V gene TRBV28 combines with J gene TRBJ2-1; D may be TRBD2 (5 bases). This CDR3 is 11 amino acids long. V dropped 5 bases and J dropped 11 bases, with 10 bases sitting between them. Germline V gene lookup returns CDR1 MDHEN and CDR2 SYDVKM. The CDR3 sequence: CASSERQKQFF. CDR3 coding DNA: TGTGCCAGCAGTGAGCGGCAAAAGCAGTTCTTC.

Within the sample, this clonotype is medium-sized (0.01 to 0.1%). The chain links TRBV19 to TRBJ1-5; 9 positions match TRBD1. Germline lookup yields CDR1 LNHDA and CDR2 SQIVND (reference sequence). With 9 bases clipped from V and 2 bases from J, the junction kept 2 bases outside the gene matches. CDR3 size: 13 residues. CDR3 region: CASRDRGNQPQHF. The CDR3 nucleotides are TGTGCCAGCCGGGACAGGGGCAATCAGCCCCAGCATTTT.

The CDR3 loop is CASSPPPGVYNEQFF. The CDR3 nucleotides read TGTGCCAGCAGCCCCCCACCAGGGGTTTACAATGAGCAGTTCTTC. The chain uses TRBV7-2 and TRBJ2-1, with D possibly matching TRBD1 (6 bases). Trimming cost V 5 bases and J 4 bases, with 15 bases left between them. CDR3 length equals 15 residues. Germline lookup yields CDR1 SGHTA and CDR2 FQGNSA. The whole variable domain, remainder taken from reference TRBV7-2 and TRBJ2-1, is GAGVSQSPSNKVTEKGKDVELRCDPISGHTALYWYRQSLGQGLEFLIYFQGNSAPDKSGLPSDRFSAERTGGSVSTLTIQRTQQEDSAVYLCASSPPPGVYNEQFFGPGTRLTVL.

J is TRBJ1-2 and V is TRBV30; TRBD1 matches at 8 bases. Germline CDR1 and CDR2: GTSNPN and SVGIG (reference sequence). The CDR3 loop spans 13 amino acids. J lost 5 bases, V lost 5 bases, and 7 bases had no gene match. The CDR3 region is CAWHRDRPYGYTF. The DNA of the CDR3 is TGTGCCTGGCACCGGGACAGGCCGTATGGCTACACCTTC.

The V and J genes are TRBV3-1 and TRBJ1-1, with 7 positions matching TRBD1. V shed 0 bases, J shed 6 bases, and the junction held 1 base outside the gene matches. CDR1 LGHDT and CDR2 YNNKEL come from the germline V gene (reference sequence). This CDR3 comprises 13 residues. In DNA, the CDR3 is TGTGCCAGCAGCCAAGAAGGGGGCTCTGAAGCTTTCTTT. This encodes CASSQEGGSEAFF.

This chain connects TRBV5-1 to TRBJ2-7, with TRBD1 matching 9 bases. The CDR3 runs to 15 residues. CDR1 is SGHRS and CDR2 is YFSETQ in the germline V gene. Trimming removed 0 bases from V and 5 bases from J; junction bases left unmatched: 6. CDR3 bases: TGCGCCAGCAGCTTGGTGGGACAGGGCGGCGACGAGCAGTACTTC. This sequence encodes CASSLVGQGGDEQYF.

This clonotype was seen repeatedly, ten times or more. The chain uses TRBV28 and TRBJ1-4; TRBD1 aligns across 8 bases. With V trimmed by 5 bases and J by 8 bases, 7 bases remained unmatched. Germline V gene lookup returns CDR1 MDHEN and CDR2 SYDVKM. There are 14 residues in the CDR3. CDR3 amino acids: CASSPTGEQEKLFF. The CDR3, as DNA: TGTGCCAGCAGTCCGACAGGGGAACAGGAAAAACTGTTTTTT.

The CDR3 DNA reads as TGTGCCAGCAGTGAGGGCGGGAAAGGGGGCCAGCCCCAGCATTTT. Protein: CASSEGGKGGQPQHF. The chain recombines TRBV6-4 with TRBJ1-5; 7 bases align to TRBD1. The germline CDR1 and CDR2 sequences are MRHNA and SNTAGT. The length of the CDR3 is 15 residues. V shed 3 bases, J shed 7 bases, and the junction held 9 bases outside the gene matches.

At least ten counts were recorded for this clonotype. The chain links TRBV5-6 to TRBJ2-1; a possible D gene is TRBD2 (6 bases). V shed 4 bases and J shed 10 bases, with 15 bases lying between them. The CDR3 consists of 13 residues. The germline CDR1 and CDR2 sequences are SGHDT and YYEEEE. As DNA, the CDR3 is TGTGCCAGCAGCCCGGACTACCTATCCGAGCAGTTCTTC. Its protein is CASSPDYLSEQFF.

The genes are TRBV6-1 and TRBJ1-3; D not certain. The V and J ends lost 5 bases and 5 bases respectively, with 4 bases between them. This CDR3 spans 11 amino acids. Germline CDR1 reads MNHNS; CDR2 reads SASEGT. CDR3 sequence reads: CASSTRNTIYF. Here the CDR3 DNA reads TGTGCCAGCAGTACTCGAAACACCATATATTTT.

This clonotype has at least ten counts. The chain employs TRBV19 and TRBJ1-2; 8 nucleotides agree with TRBD1. The CDR3 consists of 13 residues. With V trimmed by 9 bases and J by 4 bases, 7 bases remained unmatched. Germline V gene data show CDR1 as LNHDA and CDR2 as SQIVND (reference sequence). The CDR3 DNA reads TGTGCCAGCTTCCAGGACAGGGTCTATGGCTACACCTTC. It encodes CASFQDRVYGYTF.

This clonotype is medium-sized. The chain uses TRBV6-6 and TRBJ1-4, with unresolved D. The CDR3 is 12 residues long. Germline V gene data show CDR1 as MNHNY and CDR2 as SVGAGI (reference sequence). The V end was cut by 4 bases, the J end by 4 bases, with 4 bases between. The CDR3: CASSSGNEKLFF. The CDR3 region has the DNA TGTGCCAGCAGTTCCGGTAATGAAAAACTGTTTTTT.

The sample holds a few counts of this clonotype. The chain is built from TRBV30 and TRBJ2-7; D is perhaps TRBD2 (5 bases). Germline CDR1 and CDR2: GTSNPN and SVGIG (reference sequence). This CDR3 comprises 11 residues. V lost 7 bases to trimming and J lost 7 bases, with 14 bases between them. CDR3 amino acids: CASRVTGEQYF. The CDR3 coding sequence is TGTGCCTCGAGGGTTACCGGGGAGCAGTACTTC.

In its sample, this clonotype was seen many times. V gene TRBV7-9 combines with J gene TRBJ1-1; no definite D call. Per the germline V gene, CDR1 is SEHNR and CDR2 is FQNEAQ (reference sequence). V was pared by 6 bases and J by 1 base, with 12 bases between. The CDR3 has 14 amino acids. CDR3 DNA sequence: TGTGCCAGCAGTTTTAGAAGCGGGAACACTGAAGCTTTCTTT. Its protein is CASSFRSGNTEAFF.

CDR3 sequence reads: CASSSHLTSADPSNEQFF. In nucleotides, the CDR3 is TGTGCCAGCAGCTCCCACCTGACTAGCGCGGACCCCTCCAATGAGCAGTTCTTC. The chain uses TRBV7-3 and TRBJ2-1; TRBD2 matches 8 bases. In germline, CDR1 is SGHTA, CDR2 FQGTGA. Trimming cost V 4 bases and J 6 bases; bases outside gene matches: 17. The CDR3 runs to 18 residues.

In its sample, this clonotype was seen many times. The chain has TRBV5-1 and TRBJ2-7; D is possibly TRBD1 (6 bases). The CDR3 runs to 16 residues. The germline CDR1 and CDR2 sequences are SGHRS and YFSETQ. The V end lost 0 bases, the J end lost 2 bases, and 15 bases lay between the germline ends. This CDR3 is CASSLGPTGTPYEQYF. CDR3 bases: TGCGCCAGCAGCTTGGGCCCCACAGGGACCCCCTACGAGCAGTACTTC.

The rearrangement links TRBV20-1 to TRBJ2-7, with D perhaps matching TRBD2 (5 bases). Trimming removed 1 base at V and 6 bases at J, with 19 bases between. CDR3 length: 15 amino acids. Germline CDR1 reads DFQATT; CDR2 reads SNEGSKA (reference sequence). CDR3 protein: CSARVTAGLATEQYF. The CDR3 coding sequence is TGCAGTGCTAGAGTGACCGCTGGACTCGCCACCGAGCAGTACTTC.

This clonotype occurred many times. The chain uses TRBV7-8 and TRBJ2-2, with TRBD2 matching over 11 bases. The germline CDR1 and CDR2 sequences are SGHVS and FQNEAQ. Trimming took 5 bases from V and 7 from J; bases not matched to a gene: 12. The CDR3 is 17 residues long. CDR3 amino acids: CASSAETSGGLNGELFF. The DNA of the CDR3 is TGTGCCAGCAGCGCGGAAACTAGCGGGGGATTGAACGGGGAGCTGTTTTTT. Full variable domain (rest looked up from reference TRBV7-8 and TRBJ2-2): GAGVSQSPRYKVAKRGQDVALRCDPISGHVSLFWYQQALGQGPEFLTYFQNEAQLDKSGLPSDRFFAERPEGSVSTLKIQRTQQEDSAVYLCASSAETSGGLNGELFFGEGSRLTVL.

This clonotype has more than one count but fewer than ten. V and J are TRBV12-3 or TRBV12-4 and TRBJ2-1; D perhaps matches TRBD2 (5 bases). The CDR3 runs 12 residues. V lost 4 bases to trimming and J lost 12 bases, with 13 bases between them. CDR3 amino acids: CASSSLYRGQFF. CDR3 DNA sequence: TGTGCCAGCAGTTCGCTGTACCGGGGGCAGTTCTTC.

The chain joins TRBV14 to TRBJ2-1; D is unresolved. The CDR3 loop spans 13 amino acids. V gave up 0 bases and J gave up 8 bases, with 8 bases separating them. The germline V gene encodes CDR1 SGHDN and CDR2 FVKESK. CDR3 sequence: CASSQDLGYEQFF. The CDR3 region has the DNA TGTGCCAGCAGCCAAGATCTGGGTTATGAGCAGTTCTTC.

This clonotype was found many times. This rearrangement joins TRBV9 to TRBJ1-6, with D uncertain. Trimming removed 3 bases at V and 5 bases at J, with 9 bases between. The CDR3 is 14 amino acids. The germline V gene has CDR1 SGDLS and CDR2 YYNGEE. The CDR3, as DNA: TGTGCCAGCAGCGCGACACGGAATAATTCACCCCTCCACTTT. Encoded protein: CASSATRNNSPLHF.

This clonotype is deemed medium-sized. The chain combines TRBV7-9 with TRBJ1-6; D call uncertain. Germline lookup yields CDR1 SEHNR and CDR2 FQNEAQ (reference sequence). With 4 bases removed from V and 6 bases from J, the gap between germline ends came to 7 bases. This CDR3 has 13 residues. This CDR3 reads CASSYGFNSPLHF. CDR3 DNA sequence: TGTGCCAGCAGCTACGGATTTAATTCACCCCTCCACTTT.

This clonotype rates as medium-sized. The chain employs TRBV7-2 and TRBJ1-1, with D possibly TRBD1 on 5 matching bases. The ends were cut back, 0 bases at V and 6 bases at J, with 17 bases in the middle. This CDR3 is built from 16 residues. The germline gives CDR1 SGHTA, CDR2 FQGNSA. The CDR3 DNA follows: TGTGCCAGCAGCTTAGCCGGCCCCGTTGTGGGGGCTGAAGCTTTCTTT. It encodes CASSLAGPVVGAEAFF.

This clonotype was counted ten times or more. The chain recombines TRBV2 with TRBJ2-7, with D possibly being TRBD1 or TRBD2 (6 bases each). Deletions cut 6 bases from V and 7 bases from J, with 28 bases between. The CDR3 spans 17 residues. Per germline, CDR1 SNHLY and CDR2 FYNNEI. The CDR3 loop reads CASRGRNPLLDRKEQYF. In DNA form, the CDR3 reads TGTGCCAGCAGGGGGAGGAATCCTTTACTGGACAGAAAGGAGCAGTACTTC.